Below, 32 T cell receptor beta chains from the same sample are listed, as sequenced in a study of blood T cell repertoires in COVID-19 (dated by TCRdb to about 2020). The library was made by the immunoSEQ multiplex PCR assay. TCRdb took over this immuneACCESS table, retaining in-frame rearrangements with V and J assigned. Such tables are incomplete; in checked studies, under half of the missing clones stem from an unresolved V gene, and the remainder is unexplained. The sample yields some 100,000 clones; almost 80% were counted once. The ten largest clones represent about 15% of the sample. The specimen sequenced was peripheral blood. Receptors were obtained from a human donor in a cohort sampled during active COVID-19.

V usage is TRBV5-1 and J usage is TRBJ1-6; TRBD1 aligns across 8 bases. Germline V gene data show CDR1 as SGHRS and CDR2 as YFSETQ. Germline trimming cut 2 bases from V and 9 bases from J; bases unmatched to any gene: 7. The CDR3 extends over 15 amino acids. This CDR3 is CASSFGQGFSSPLHF. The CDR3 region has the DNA TGCGCCAGCAGCTTTGGACAGGGTTTTAGTTCACCCCTCCACTTT.

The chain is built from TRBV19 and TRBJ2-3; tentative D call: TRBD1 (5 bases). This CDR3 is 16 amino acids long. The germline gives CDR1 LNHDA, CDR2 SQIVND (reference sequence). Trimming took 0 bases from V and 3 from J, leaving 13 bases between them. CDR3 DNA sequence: TGTGCCAGTAGTATAGACCAGGGATTTGGTACAGATACGCAGTATTTT. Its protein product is CASSIDQGFGTDTQYF.

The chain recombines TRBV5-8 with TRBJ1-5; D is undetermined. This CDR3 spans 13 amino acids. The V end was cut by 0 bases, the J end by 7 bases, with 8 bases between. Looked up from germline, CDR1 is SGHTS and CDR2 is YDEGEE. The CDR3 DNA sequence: TGTGCCAGCAGCTTGGGACTTCGGCAGCCCCAGCATTTT. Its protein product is CASSLGLRQPQHF. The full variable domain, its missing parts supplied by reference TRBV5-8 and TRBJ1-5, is EAGVTQSPTHLIKTRGQQATLRCSPISGHTSVYWYQQALGLGLQFLLWYDEGEERNRGNFPPRFSGRQFPNYSSELNVNALELEDSALYLCASSLGLRQPQHFGDGTRLSIL.

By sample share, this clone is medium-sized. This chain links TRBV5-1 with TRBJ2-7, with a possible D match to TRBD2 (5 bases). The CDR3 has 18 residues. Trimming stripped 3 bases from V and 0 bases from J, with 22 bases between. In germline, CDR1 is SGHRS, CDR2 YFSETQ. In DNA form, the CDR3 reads TGCGCCAGCAGCTCACCGGGATTGAACACGGGATTCTCCTACGAGCAGTACTTC. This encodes CASSSPGLNTGFSYEQYF.

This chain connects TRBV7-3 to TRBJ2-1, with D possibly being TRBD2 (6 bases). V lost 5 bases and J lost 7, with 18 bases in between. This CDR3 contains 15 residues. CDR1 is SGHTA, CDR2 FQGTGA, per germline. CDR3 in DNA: TGTGCCAGCAGCCCACAGCCAGTAGGAGGGAATGAGCAGTTCTTC. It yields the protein CASSPQPVGGNEQFF.

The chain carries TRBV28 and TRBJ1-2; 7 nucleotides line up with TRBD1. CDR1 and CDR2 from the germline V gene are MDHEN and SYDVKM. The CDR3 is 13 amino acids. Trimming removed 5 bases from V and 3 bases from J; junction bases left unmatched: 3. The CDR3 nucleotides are TGTGCCAGCAGTACAGACAGGGACTATGGCTACACCTTC. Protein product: CASSTDRDYGYTF.

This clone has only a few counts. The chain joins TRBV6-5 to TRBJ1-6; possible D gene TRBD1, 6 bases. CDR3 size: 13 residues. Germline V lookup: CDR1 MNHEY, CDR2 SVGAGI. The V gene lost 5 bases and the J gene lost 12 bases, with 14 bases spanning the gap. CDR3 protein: CASSTIQGRPLHF. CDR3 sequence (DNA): TGTGCCAGCAGTACCATACAGGGCAGACCCCTCCACTTT.

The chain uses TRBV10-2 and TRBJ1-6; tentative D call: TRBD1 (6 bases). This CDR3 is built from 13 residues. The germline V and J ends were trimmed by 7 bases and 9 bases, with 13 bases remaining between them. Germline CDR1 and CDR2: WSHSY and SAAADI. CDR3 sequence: CASKEQGTSPLHF. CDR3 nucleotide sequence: TGCGCCAGCAAGGAACAGGGCACTTCACCCCTCCACTTT.

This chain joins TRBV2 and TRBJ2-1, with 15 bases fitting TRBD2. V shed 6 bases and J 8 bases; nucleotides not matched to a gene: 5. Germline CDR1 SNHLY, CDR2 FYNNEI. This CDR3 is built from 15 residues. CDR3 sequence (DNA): TGTGCCAGCAGGAGGACTAGCGGGAGGGCCGATGAGCAGTTCTTC. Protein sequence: CASRRTSGRADEQFF. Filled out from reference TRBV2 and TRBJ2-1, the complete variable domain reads EPEVTQTPSHQVTQMGQEVILRCVPISNHLYFYWYRQILGQKVEFLVSFYNNEISEKSEIFDDQFSVERPDGSNFTLKIRSTKLEDSAMYFCASRRTSGRADEQFFGPGTRLTVL.

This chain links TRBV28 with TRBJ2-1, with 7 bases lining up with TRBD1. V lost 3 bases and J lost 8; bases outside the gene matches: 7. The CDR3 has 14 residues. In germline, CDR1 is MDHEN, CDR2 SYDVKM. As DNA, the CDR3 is TGTGCCAGCAGTTTGAGTAACGACAGGGATGAGCAGTTCTTC. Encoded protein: CASSLSNDRDEQFF.

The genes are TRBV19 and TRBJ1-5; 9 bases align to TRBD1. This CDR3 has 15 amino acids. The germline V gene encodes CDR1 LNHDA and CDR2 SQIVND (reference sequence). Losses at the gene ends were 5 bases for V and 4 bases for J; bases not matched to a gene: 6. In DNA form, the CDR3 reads TGTGCCAGTAGTGGACAGGGACAGGGTAATCAGCCCCAGCATTTT. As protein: CASSGQGQGNQPQHF.

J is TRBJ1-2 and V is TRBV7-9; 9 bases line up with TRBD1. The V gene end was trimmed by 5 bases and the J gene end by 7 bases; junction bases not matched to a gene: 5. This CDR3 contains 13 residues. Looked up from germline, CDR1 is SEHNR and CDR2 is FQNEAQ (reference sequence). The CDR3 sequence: CASSLGTGFGYTF. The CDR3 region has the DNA TGTGCCAGCAGCCTAGGGACAGGGTTTGGCTACACCTTC.

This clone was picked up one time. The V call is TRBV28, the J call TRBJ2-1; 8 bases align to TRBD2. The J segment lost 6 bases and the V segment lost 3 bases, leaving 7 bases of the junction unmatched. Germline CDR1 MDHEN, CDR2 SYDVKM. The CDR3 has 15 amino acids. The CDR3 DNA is TGTGCCAGCAGTTTCGGAGCGGGAGACGGCAATGAGCAGTTCTTC. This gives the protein CASSFGAGDGNEQFF.

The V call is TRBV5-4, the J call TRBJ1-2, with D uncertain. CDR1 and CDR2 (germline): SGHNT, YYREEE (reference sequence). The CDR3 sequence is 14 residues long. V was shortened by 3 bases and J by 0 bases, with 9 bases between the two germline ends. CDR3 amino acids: CASSSDITNYGYTF. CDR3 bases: TGTGCCAGCAGCTCCGACATTACTAACTATGGCTACACCTTC. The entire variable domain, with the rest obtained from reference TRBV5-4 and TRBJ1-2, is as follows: ETGVTQSPTHLIKTRGQQVTLRCSSQSGHNTVSWYQQALGQGPQFIFQYYREEENGRGNFPPRFSGLQFPNYSSELNVNALELDDSALYLCASSSDITNYGYTFGSGTRLTVV.

CDR3 sequence (DNA): TGTGCCAGCACCCTGGGAGAGATCTCTGGAAACACCATATATTTT. It specifies CASTLGEISGNTIYF. The rearrangement uses TRBV3-1 (or the pseudogene TRBV3-2) and TRBJ1-3; no clear D. Trimming took off 7 bases at V and 0 bases at J, with 13 bases between the two ends. This CDR3 is built from 15 residues. CDR1 and CDR2 from the germline V gene are LGHDT and YNNKEL (reference sequence).

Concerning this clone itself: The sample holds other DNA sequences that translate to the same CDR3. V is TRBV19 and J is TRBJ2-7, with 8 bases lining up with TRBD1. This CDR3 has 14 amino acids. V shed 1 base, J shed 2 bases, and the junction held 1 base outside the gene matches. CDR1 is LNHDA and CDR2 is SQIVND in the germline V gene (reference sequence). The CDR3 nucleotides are TGTGCCAGTAGTATAGGGACAGGGACCTACGAGCAGTACTTC. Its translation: CASSIGTGTYEQYF.

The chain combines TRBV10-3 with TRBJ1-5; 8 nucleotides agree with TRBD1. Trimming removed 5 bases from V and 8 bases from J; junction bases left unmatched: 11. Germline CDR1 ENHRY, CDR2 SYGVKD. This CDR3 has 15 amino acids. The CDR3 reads CAISPGQGRGKPQHF. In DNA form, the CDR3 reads TGTGCCATCAGTCCCGGACAGGGTCGAGGGAAGCCCCAGCATTTT.

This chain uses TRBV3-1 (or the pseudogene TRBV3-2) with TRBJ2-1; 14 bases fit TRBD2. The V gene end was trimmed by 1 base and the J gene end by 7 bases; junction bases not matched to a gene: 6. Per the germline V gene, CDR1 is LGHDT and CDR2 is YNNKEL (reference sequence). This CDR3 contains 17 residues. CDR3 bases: TGTGCCAGCAGCCAAGCGGGGGGACTAGCGGGAGAAAATGAGCAGTTCTTC. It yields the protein CASSQAGGLAGENEQFF.

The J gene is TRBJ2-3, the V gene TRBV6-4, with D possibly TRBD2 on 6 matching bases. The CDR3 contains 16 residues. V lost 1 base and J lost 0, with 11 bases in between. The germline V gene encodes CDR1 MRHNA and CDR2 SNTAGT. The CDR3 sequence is CASSDFPGTSTDTQYF. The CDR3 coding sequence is TGTGCCAGCAGTGACTTCCCCGGGACTAGCACAGATACGCAGTATTTT.

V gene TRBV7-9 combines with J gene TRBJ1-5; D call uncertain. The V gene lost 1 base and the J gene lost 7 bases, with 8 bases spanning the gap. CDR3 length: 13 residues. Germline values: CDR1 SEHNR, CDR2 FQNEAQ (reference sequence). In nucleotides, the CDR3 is TGTGCCAGCAGCTTAGGAGGTTTCCAGCCCCAGCATTTT. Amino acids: CASSLGGFQPQHF. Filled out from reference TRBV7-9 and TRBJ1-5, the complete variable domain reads DTGVSQNPRHKITKRGQNVTFRCDPISEHNRLYWYRQTLGQGPEFLTYFQNEAQLEKSRLLSDRFSAERPKGSFSTLEIQRTEQGDSAMYLCASSLGGFQPQHFGDGTRLSIL.

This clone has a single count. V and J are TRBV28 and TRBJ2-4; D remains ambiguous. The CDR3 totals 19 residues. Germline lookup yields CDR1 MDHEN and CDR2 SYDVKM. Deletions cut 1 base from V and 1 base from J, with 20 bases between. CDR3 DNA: TGTGCCAGCAGTTTATATACGTTGAGCGCCTTCCGGGCCAAAAACATTCAGTACTTC. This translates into CASSLYTLSAFRAKNIQYF.

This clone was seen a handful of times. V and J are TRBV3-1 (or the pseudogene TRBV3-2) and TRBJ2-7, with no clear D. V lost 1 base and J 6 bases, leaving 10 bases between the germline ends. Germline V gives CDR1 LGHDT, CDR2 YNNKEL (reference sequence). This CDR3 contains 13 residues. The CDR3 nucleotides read TGTGCCAGCAGCCAAGGTACCCTGCGCGAGCAGTACTTC. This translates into CASSQGTLREQYF.

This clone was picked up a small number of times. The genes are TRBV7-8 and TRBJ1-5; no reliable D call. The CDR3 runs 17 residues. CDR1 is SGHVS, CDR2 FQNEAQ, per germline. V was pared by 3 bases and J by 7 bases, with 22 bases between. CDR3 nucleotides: TGTGCCAGCAGCTTTAGTCCTAGTAATCTGGCGATCCAGCCCCAGCATTTT. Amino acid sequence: CASSFSPSNLAIQPQHF.

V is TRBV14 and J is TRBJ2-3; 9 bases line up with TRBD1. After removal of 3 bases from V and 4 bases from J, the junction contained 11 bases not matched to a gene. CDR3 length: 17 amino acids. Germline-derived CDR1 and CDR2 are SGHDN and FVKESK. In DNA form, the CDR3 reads TGTGCCAGCAGCCAGCTCGGGACAGGGAGAAGGGCAGATACGCAGTATTTT. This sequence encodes CASSQLGTGRRADTQYF.

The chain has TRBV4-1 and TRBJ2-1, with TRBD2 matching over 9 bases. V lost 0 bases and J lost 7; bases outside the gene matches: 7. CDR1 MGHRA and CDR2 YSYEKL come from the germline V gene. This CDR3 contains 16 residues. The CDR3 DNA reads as TGCGCCAGCAGCCAAGAGAATCTAGCGGGAAGGAATGAGCAGTTCTTC. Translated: CASSQENLAGRNEQFF.

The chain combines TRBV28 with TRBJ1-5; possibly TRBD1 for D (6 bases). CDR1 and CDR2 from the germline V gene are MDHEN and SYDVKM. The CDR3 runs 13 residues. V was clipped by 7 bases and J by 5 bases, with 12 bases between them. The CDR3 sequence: CASNRDRDQPQHF. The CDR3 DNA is TGTGCCAGCAACAGGGATAGGGATCAGCCCCAGCATTTT. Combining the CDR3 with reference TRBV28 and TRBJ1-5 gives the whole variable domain DVKVTQSSRYLVKRTGEKVFLECVQDMDHENMFWYRQDPGLGLRLIYFSYDVKMKEKGDIPEGYSVSREKKERFSLILESASTNQTSMYLCASNRDRDQPQHFGDGTRLSIL.

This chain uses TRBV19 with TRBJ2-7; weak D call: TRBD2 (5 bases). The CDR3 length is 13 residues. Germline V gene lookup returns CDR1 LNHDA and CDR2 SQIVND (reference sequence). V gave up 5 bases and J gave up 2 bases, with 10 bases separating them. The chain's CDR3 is CASSARAAYEQYF. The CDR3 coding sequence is TGTGCCAGTAGTGCGAGGGCAGCCTACGAGCAGTACTTC.

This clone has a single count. DNA for the CDR3: TGTGCCAGCAGCCAATCAGATACGCAGTATTTT. This codes for CASSQSDTQYF. This rearrangement joins TRBV7-6 to TRBJ2-3; unclear D gene. The length of the CDR3 is 11 residues. Trimming took off 5 bases at V and 4 bases at J, with 4 bases between the two ends. The germline gives CDR1 SGHVS, CDR2 FNYEAQ.

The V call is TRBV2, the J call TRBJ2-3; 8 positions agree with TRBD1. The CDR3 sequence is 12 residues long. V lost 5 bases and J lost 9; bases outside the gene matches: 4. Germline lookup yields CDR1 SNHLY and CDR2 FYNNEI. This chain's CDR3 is CASSRRQGTQYF. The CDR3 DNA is TGTGCCAGCAGTAGAAGACAGGGGACGCAGTATTTT.

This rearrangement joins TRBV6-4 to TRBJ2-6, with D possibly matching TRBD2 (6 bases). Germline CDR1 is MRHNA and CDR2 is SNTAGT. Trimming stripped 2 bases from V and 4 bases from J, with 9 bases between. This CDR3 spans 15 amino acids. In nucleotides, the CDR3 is TGTGCCAGCAGTGACGACGCGGGAGGGGCCAACGTCCTGACTTTC. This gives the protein CASSDDAGGANVLTF.

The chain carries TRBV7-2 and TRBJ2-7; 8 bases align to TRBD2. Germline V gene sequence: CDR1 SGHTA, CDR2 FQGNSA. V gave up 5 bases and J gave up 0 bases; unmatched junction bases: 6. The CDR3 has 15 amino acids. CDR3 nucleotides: TGTGCCAGCAGCACCCAACTAGCGGCCTCCTACGAGCAGTACTTC. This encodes CASSTQLAASYEQYF.

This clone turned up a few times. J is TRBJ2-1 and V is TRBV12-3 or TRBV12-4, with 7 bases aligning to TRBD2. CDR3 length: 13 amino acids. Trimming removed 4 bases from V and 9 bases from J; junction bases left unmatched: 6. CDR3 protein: CASSSRLAGEQFF. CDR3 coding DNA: TGTGCCAGCAGTTCACGACTAGCAGGTGAGCAGTTCTTC.